Listed below are T cell receptor beta chains from one sample, sequenced in a study of neoadjuvant anti-PD-1 for oral cavity cancer. Libraries were prepared by immunoSEQ multiplex PCR; TCRdb keeps only in-frame clonotypes and omits some of them. The sample yields around 65,000 clones, less than 90% seen once. The material was PBMCs, obtained after nivolumab (anti-PD-1) treatment. All receptors derive from a person between 40 and 85 years old with oral cavity squamous cell carcinoma. CDR3s include the opening cysteine and the closing phenylalanine or tryptophan. The D gene is left open where the match is weak. Size is omitted from some rows. Given values are once, few, many or a class for expanded clones.

d_gene	j_gene	v_gene	abundance	CDR3aa	CDR3nt
-	TRBJ2-5	TRBV7-7	-	CASSLEAHQETQYF	TGTGCTAGCAGCTTAGAGGCCCACCAAGAGACCCAGTACTTC
TRBD2	TRBJ2-2	TRBV9	-	CASSVPSVSTSGRIVTGELFF	TGTGCCAGCAGCGTACCCTCCGTTTCCACTAGCGGGAGAATTGTAACCGGGGAGCTGTTTTTT
-	TRBJ2-7	TRBV5-8	-	CATWFRGSSYEQYF	TGTGCCACCTGGTTCCGGGGGTCGAGCTACGAGCAGTACTTC
-	TRBJ2-7	TRBV7-6	-	CASSLVPGVIYEQYF	TGTGCCAGCAGCTTAGTTCCGGGAGTTATCTACGAGCAGTACTTC
-	TRBJ2-3	TRBV30	-	CARLEGNTQYF	TGTGCCCGTTTGGAGGGAAATACGCAGTATTTT
-	TRBJ1-3	TRBV4-1	-	CASRHPPTGGNTIYF	TGCGCCAGCAGGCACCCCCCTACGGGTGGAAACACCATATATTTT
-	TRBJ1-2	TRBV7-3	-	CASSLTSGQDYGYTF	TGTGCCAGCAGCTTAACCTCTGGACAAGACTATGGCTACACCTTC
-	TRBJ2-1	TRBV2	-	CASRVKGTGSYNEQFF	TGTGCCAGCCGTGTAAAGGGGACCGGTTCCTACAATGAGCAGTTCTTC
-	TRBJ2-1	TRBV10-2	-	CASRLVGEQFF	TGCGCCAGCCGACTAGTCGGTGAGCAGTTCTTC
-	TRBJ1-3	TRBV5-8	-	CASSLIFRRRHTIYF	TGTGCCAGCAGCTTGATTTTCAGGCGGCGGCACACCATATATTTT
-	TRBJ2-2	TRBV2	-	CASSETWGGTGELFF	TGTGCCAGCAGTGAAACGTGGGGCGGCACCGGGGAGCTGTTTTTT
-	TRBJ1-6	TRBV5-6	once	CASSLKGGPLHF	TGTGCCAGCAGCTTGAAGGGGGGGCCCCTCCACTTT
-	TRBJ2-7	TRBV28	-	CASSLGGYEQYF	TGTGCCAGCAGTTTGGGGGGCTACGAGCAGTACTTC
TRBD1	TRBJ2-7	TRBV14	-	CASSPWTGTYEQYF	TGTGCCAGCAGTCCCTGGACAGGTACCTACGAGCAGTACTTC
-	TRBJ1-4	TRBV5-1	-	CASSLWTEQNEKLFF	TGCGCCAGCAGCTTGTGGACAGAACAGAATGAAAAACTGTTTTTT
TRBD1	TRBJ1-1	TRBV28	-	CASSLGTGARTEAFF	TGTGCCAGCAGTTTAGGGACAGGGGCGAGAACTGAAGCTTTCTTT
-	TRBJ1-1	TRBV19	-	CASSIRGARGTEAFF	TGTGCCAGTAGTATACGGGGGGCAAGGGGAACTGAAGCTTTCTTT
TRBD2	TRBJ2-3	TRBV7-8	-	CASSPLAGGLADTQYF	TGTGCCAGCAGCCCTCTAGCGGGAGGGCTGGCAGATACGCAGTATTTT
-	TRBJ2-1	TRBV15	-	CATSRDNGAHEQFF	TGTGCCACCAGCAGAGATAACGGAGCACATGAGCAGTTCTTC
-	TRBJ1-5	TRBV5-6	-	CASSSSRDITYYSNQPQHF	TGTGCCAGCAGCTCGTCAAGGGACATTACTTATTATAGCAATCAGCCCCAGCATTTT
-	TRBJ2-5	TRBV5-1	-	CASSLSQQETQYF	TGCGCCAGCAGCTTAAGTCAGCAAGAGACCCAGTACTTC
-	TRBJ1-1	TRBV28	-	CASSLMDTEAFF	TGTGCCAGCAGTTTAATGGACACTGAAGCTTTCTTT
TRBD2	TRBJ2-6	TRBV7-2	-	CASSLALWLAGKSGANVLTF	TGTGCCAGCAGCTTAGCGCTTTGGCTAGCGGGTAAATCTGGGGCCAACGTCCTGACTTTC
TRBD1	TRBJ1-4	TRBV7-9	few	CASGRQGTNEKLFF	TGTGCCAGCGGGAGACAGGGTACTAATGAAAAACTGTTTTTT
-	TRBJ2-1	TRBV6-1	-	CASILALGYNEQFF	TGTGCCAGCATACTAGCCCTGGGTTACAATGAGCAGTTCTTC
TRBD1	TRBJ2-5	TRBV9	-	CASSATPGGETQYF	TGTGCCAGCAGCGCGACACCAGGGGGAGAGACCCAGTACTTC
-	TRBJ1-1	TRBV19	-	CASSIARAKETEAFF	TGTGCCAGTAGTATTGCCCGGGCGAAGGAGACTGAAGCTTTCTTT
-	TRBJ1-2	TRBV5-1	-	CASSAPGGKDYGYTF	TGCGCCAGCAGCGCTCCGGGGGGGAAGGACTATGGCTACACCTTC
-	TRBJ1-2	TRBV4-1	-	CASSQDPTGQPYGYTF	TGCGCCAGCAGCCAAGACCCCACTGGACAGCCCTATGGCTACACCTTC
-	TRBJ2-6	TRBV1	-	CTSSQELPGVSGANVLTF	TGCACCAGCAGCCAAGAGTTGCCGGGAGTCTCTGGGGCCAACGTCCTGACTTTC
-	TRBJ2-3	TRBV10-1	-	CASSARGGTDTQYF	TGCGCCAGCAGTGCCAGGGGTGGGACAGATACGCAGTATTTT
-	TRBJ2-5	TRBV5-6	-	CASSLTGSETQYF	TGTGCCAGCAGCTTAACAGGGTCGGAGACCCAGTACTTC
TRBD1	TRBJ1-4	TRBV6-1	-	CASSPGGGEKLFF	TGTGCCAGCAGTCCAGGGGGCGGCGAAAAACTGTTTTTT
-	TRBJ1-5	TRBV6-5	-	CASSLNRAQPQHF	TGTGCCAGCAGTTTGAACAGGGCTCAGCCCCAGCATTTT
-	TRBJ2-1	TRBV7-8	-	CASSPTRSMDNEQFF	TGTGCCAGCAGCCCGACTAGGTCTATGGACAATGAGCAGTTCTTC
-	TRBJ1-1	TRBV30	-	CAWSVDRTEAFF	TGTGCCTGGAGTGTTGACCGCACTGAAGCTTTCTTT
-	TRBJ2-1	TRBV27	-	CASSLDILFSGEQFF	TGTGCCAGCAGTTTAGACATTTTATTTTCTGGTGAGCAGTTCTTC
-	TRBJ2-1	TRBV11-2	-	CASSLRRTGRYNEQFF	TGTGCCAGCAGCCTGCGGAGGACGGGAAGATACAATGAGCAGTTCTTC
-	TRBJ2-7	TRBV21-1	-	CASSGQGGLYEQYF	TGTGCCAGCAGCGGTCAGGGGGGACTCTACGAGCAGTACTTC
TRBD2	TRBJ2-3	TRBV28	-	CASRQVLADSTDTQYF	TGTGCCAGCAGGCAAGTCCTAGCGGATAGCACAGATACGCAGTATTTT
-	TRBJ2-1	TRBV5-1	-	CASSSAGGLNEQFF	TGCGCCAGCAGCTCCGCCGGTGGGCTGAATGAGCAGTTCTTC
-	TRBJ1-2	TRBV4-1	-	CASSQVPRSGYTF	TGCGCCAGCAGCCAAGTCCCCAGGAGCGGCTACACCTTC
TRBD2	TRBJ2-2	TRBV19	once	CASSSGTSGGDTGELFF	TGTGCCAGTAGTAGCGGGACTAGCGGGGGGGACACCGGGGAGCTGTTTTTT
TRBD1	TRBJ1-2	TRBV6-6	-	CASKDRASNYGYTF	TGTGCCAGCAAGGACAGGGCGTCTAACTATGGCTACACCTTC
-	TRBJ2-1	TRBV7-2	-	CASSLVLVGNEQFF	TGTGCCAGCAGCTTAGTGCTAGTCGGCAATGAGCAGTTCTTC
-	TRBJ1-1	TRBV29-1	-	CSVEQGIATEAFF	TGCAGCGTTGAACAGGGGATTGCCACTGAAGCTTTCTTT
TRBD2	TRBJ2-7	TRBV2	-	CASSEGWAGTSLGSYEQYF	TGTGCCAGCAGTGAAGGTTGGGCCGGGACTAGCTTGGGCTCCTACGAGCAGTACTTC
TRBD1	TRBJ2-1	TRBV9	-	CASSRAGTGYNEQFF	TGTGCCAGCAGCCGGGCCGGGACAGGGTACAATGAGCAGTTCTTC
TRBD2	TRBJ2-1	TRBV4-1	-	CASSQARGALNEQFF	TGCGCCAGCAGCCAAGCGCGGGGGGCCCTGAATGAGCAGTTCTTC
TRBD2	TRBJ2-1	TRBV30	few	CAWNPKGAGVSNEQFF	TGTGCCTGGAACCCTAAGGGAGCGGGAGTGAGCAATGAGCAGTTCTTC
-	TRBJ1-1	TRBV11-2	once	CASRHAGRGTEAFF	TGTGCCAGCAGACATGCCGGCAGGGGCACTGAAGCTTTCTTT
-	TRBJ2-7	TRBV15	-	CATSRALLGRYEQYF	TGTGCCACCAGCAGAGCTCTTCTGGGGAGGTACGAGCAGTACTTC
-	TRBJ1-2	TRBV7-9	-	CASSGRTTTGGYTF	TGTGCCAGCAGCGGGCGTACAACGACCGGTGGCTACACCTTC
-	TRBJ2-4	TRBV2	-	CASQDPALGAKNIQYF	TGTGCCAGCCAAGATCCGGCCCTAGGGGCCAAAAACATTCAGTACTTC
-	TRBJ1-4	TRBV13	-	CASSLRSSEKLFF	TGTGCCAGCAGCTTAAGGTCTTCCGAAAAACTGTTTTTT
-	TRBJ2-2	TRBV6-6	-	CASSYGGSTGELFF	TGTGCCAGCAGTTACGGGGGGAGCACCGGGGAGCTGTTTTTT
TRBD1	TRBJ1-2	TRBV5-8	-	CASSYGDRGGYTF	TGTGCCAGCAGCTACGGGGACAGGGGTGGCTACACCTTC